One TCR beta chain is described in this entry. This receptor's antigen is unknown. The input lacks base qualities; no much larger clone sits a single base away. The time point label, read with the paper, signifies: cycle 4 day 1 (C4D1), after more than 5 weeks of nivolumab. All trial patients had relapsed after autologous stem cell transplantation, with cohorts A, B and C differing in prior brentuximab vedotin exposure. A total of 50 to 70 patients with relapsed/refractory classical Hodgkin lymphoma made up the trial cohort, and each patient's best overall response was complete response, partial response or progressive disease. In the multi-cohort phase II CheckMate 205 trial, trial patients received single-agent nivolumab. An independent review committee assessed best overall response by applying the 2007 International Working Group response criteria. Trial PBMCs were collected immediately before nivolumab initiation (C1D1) and during therapy at cycle 2 day 1 and cycle 4 day 1. Peripheral blood was collected in 8 mL Vacutainer Cell Preparation Tubes, from which PBMCs were isolated by centrifugation and then cryopreserved.

The data are from a study of PD-1 blockade in classical Hodgkin lymphoma (TCRdb year 2020). Study-level background: Nivolumab dosing was 3 mg/kg intravenously every 2 weeks, continuing until either disease progression or unacceptable toxicity. The study used CyTOF and TCR beta sequencing to define a peripheral blood immune signature of response to PD-1 blockade in classical Hodgkin lymphoma. Beyond this particular receptor, the publication reports: The study was restricted to a single clinical trial cohort, and the causes of repertoire differences, possibly disease activity or prior therapy, were left undefined. Trial patients achieving complete response had baseline diversity similar to newly diagnosed patients, whereas partial responders and progressors had significantly lower diversity. Diversity was lower in patients who began nivolumab less than 1 year after ASCT, so these patients were left out of later analyses to avoid confounding by immune reconstitution. A significant rise by C4D1 was seen in CD4+ but not CD8+ TCR diversity (p=0.0027 vs p=0.16), with the rise being most apparent in complete responders (p=0.02). Newly diagnosed patients were reported to have lower baseline TCR diversity than healthy donors, and relapsed/refractory patients were reported to have lower baseline TCR diversity still.

Germline trimming amounts to 5 bases on V and 5 bases on J, with 7 as the count of junction bases outside the gene matches. Via the germline V gene (reference sequence), CDR1 is SEHNR and CDR2 FQNEAQ. Counted from cysteine to phenylalanine, this CDR3 has 15 amino acids. The CDR3 DNA has 45 bases and is translated from base 1. The Qiagen DNeasy kit was used to extract genomic DNA from unsorted PBMCs and from the negatively selected CD4+ and CD8+ fractions. TCR beta CDR3 regions were amplified by immunoSEQ multiplex PCR using primers annealing to V and J segments. A synthetic immune receptor repertoire was used to minimize amplification bias, and any remaining bias was removed computationally after sequencing. As for the authors' bioinformatics: Custom Python scripts were used to quantify repertoire diversity as the Shannon entropy index. The unsorted, CD4+ and CD8+ repertoires were each analyzed separately, with the exception of combined analyses, where CD4+ and CD8+ sequences were merged in silico. A clone counted as expanded when the clone's frequency after treatment rose at least 2-fold relative to C1D1, and clones undetected at baseline were given a pseudocount of 0.5. Singleton clones were defined as clones with 0 or 1 copy at C1D1, and non-singleton clones were defined as clones with 2 or more copies. Clones expanded in unsorted samples were assigned a CD4+, CD8+ or unknown annotation through matching of protein sequences in sorted samples from the same patient. Wilcoxon tests on paired samples were used to test changes in diversity from C1D1 to C4D1. Drawn from immuneACCESS, this table holds only the in-frame rearrangements with V and J called that TCRdb kept. Clones are partly lost; checked studies trace under half to an unresolved V gene and leave the rest unexplained. V and J calls and clone size follow that table, whereas D and trimming were derived from the DNA. This sample is represented by about 49,000 clones; around 89% of them were singletons. The top ten constitute approximately 14% of the sample.

The chain couples TRBV7-9 to TRBJ1-5; TRBD1 agrees with 9 junctional bases. Sequenced material: peripheral blood mononuclear cells (PBMCs), taken before the fourth cycle of nivolumab. The clonotype originates from a human donor with classical Hodgkin lymphoma. The CDR3 has the sequence CASSRTGAGDQPQHF. The base sequence is TGTGCCAGCAGCCGGACAGGGGCTGGGGATCAGCCCCAGCATTTT.